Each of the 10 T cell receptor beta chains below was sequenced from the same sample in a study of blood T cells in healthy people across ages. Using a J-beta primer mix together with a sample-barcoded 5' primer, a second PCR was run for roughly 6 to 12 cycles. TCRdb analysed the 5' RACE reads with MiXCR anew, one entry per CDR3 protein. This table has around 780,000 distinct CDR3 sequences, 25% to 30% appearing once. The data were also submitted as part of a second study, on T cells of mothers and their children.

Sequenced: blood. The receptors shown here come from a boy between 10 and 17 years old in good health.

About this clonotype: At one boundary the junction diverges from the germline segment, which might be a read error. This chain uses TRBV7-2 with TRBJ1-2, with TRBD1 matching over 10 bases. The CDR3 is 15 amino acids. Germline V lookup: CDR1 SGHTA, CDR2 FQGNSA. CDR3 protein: CASTPPGTGVYGYTF. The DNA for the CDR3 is TGTGCCAGCACCCCACCCGGGACAGGGGTGTATGGCTATACCTTC.

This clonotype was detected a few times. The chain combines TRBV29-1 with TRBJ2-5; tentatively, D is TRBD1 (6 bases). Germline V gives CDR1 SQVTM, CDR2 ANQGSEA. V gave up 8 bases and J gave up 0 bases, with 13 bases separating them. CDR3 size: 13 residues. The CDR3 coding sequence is TGCAGCTCCCTCAGACAGGACCAAGAGACCCAGTACTTC. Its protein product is CSSLRQDQETQYF. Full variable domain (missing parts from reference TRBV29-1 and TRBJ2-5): SAVISQKPSRDICQRGTSLTIQCQVDSQVTMMFWYRQQPGQSLTLIATANQGSEATYESGFVIDKFPISRPNLTFSTLTVSNMSPEDSSIYLCSSLRQDQETQYFGPGTRLLVL.

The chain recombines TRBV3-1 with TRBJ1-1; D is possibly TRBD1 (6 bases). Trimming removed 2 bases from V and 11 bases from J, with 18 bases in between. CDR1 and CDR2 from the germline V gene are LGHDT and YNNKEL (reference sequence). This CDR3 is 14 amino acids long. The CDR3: CASSQWTNQGNAFF. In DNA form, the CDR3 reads TGTGCCAGCAGCCAATGGACTAATCAGGGGAATGCTTTCTTT.

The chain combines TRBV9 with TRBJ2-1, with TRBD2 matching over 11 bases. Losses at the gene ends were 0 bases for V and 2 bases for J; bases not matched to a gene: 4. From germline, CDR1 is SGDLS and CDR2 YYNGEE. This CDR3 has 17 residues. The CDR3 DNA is TGTGCCAGCAGCGTAGCTGGGACTAGCGGAGCCTACAATGAGCAGTTCTTC. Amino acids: CASSVAGTSGAYNEQFF.

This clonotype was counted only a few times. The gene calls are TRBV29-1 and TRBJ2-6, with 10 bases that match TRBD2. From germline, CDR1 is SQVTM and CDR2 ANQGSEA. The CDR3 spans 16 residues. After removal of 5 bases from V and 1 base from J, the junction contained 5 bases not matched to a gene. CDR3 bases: TGCAGCGTTCGGCTAGCGGGAGTTTCTGGGGCCAACGTCCTGACTTTC. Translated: CSVRLAGVSGANVLTF.

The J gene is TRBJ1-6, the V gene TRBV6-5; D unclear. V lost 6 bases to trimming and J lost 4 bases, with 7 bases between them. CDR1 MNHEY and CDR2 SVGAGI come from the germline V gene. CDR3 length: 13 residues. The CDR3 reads CASRSDYNSPLHF. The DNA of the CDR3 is TGTGCCAGCAGAAGCGATTATAATTCACCCCTCCACTTT.

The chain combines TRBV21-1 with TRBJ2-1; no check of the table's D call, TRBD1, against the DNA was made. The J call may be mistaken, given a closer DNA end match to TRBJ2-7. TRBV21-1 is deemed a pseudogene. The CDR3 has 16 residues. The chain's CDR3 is CASSIWDSPAPYEQYF. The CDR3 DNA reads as TGTGCCAGCAGCATTTGGGACTCCCCAGCCCCCTACGAGCAGTACTTC.

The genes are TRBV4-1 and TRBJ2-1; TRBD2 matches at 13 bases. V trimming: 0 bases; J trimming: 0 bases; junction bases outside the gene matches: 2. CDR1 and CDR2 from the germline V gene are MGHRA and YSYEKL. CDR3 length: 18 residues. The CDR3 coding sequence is TGCGCCAGCAGCCAAGAGACTAGCGGGAGGAGCTCCTACAATGAGCAGTTCTTC. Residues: CASSQETSGRSSYNEQFF.

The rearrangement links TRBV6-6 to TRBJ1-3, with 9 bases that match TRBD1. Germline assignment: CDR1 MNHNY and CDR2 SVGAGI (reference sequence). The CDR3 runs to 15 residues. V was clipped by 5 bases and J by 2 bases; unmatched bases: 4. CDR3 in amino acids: CASSTRDRAGNTIYF. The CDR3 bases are TGTGCCAGCAGTACCCGGGACAGGGCTGGAAACACCATATATTTT.

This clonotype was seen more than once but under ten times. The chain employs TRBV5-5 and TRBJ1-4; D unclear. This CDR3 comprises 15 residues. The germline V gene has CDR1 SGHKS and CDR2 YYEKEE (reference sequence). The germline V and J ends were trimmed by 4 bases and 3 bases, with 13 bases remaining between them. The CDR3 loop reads CASSRTGSSNEKLFF. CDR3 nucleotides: TGTGCCAGCAGCCGAACCGGGTCCTCTAATGAAAAACTGTTTTTT.